One TCR beta chain is described in this entry. Its antigen is currently unknown. This entry is derived from a study of shared clonotypes between healthy human individuals. Whole-study findings and limits: Richness estimates generally favored naive over memory subsets. Against clonotypes common to all four donors, non-shared ones had lower generation probabilities.

The naive CD8 subset, CD45RO-negative cells positively selected for CCR7, excluded terminally differentiated effector memory CD45RA+ cells. Healthy and HIV-negative, the adult donors had no recent acute infections or vaccinations. Germline CDR1 reads SNHLY; CDR2 reads FYNNEI. The V segment lost 6 bases and the J segment 1 base; nucleotides outside the gene matches: 5. This CDR3 is built from 16 residues. Data came from immunoSEQ multiplex PCR; TCRdb stores just in-frame clones and leaves some out. Among about 2,100,000 clones listed, about 92% were seen once. Sequencing input: naive CD8+ T cells from PBMCs. The clonotype was recovered from a man in his late teens or twenties in good health. Some clones in this sample may be carry-over from other donors' samples. This sequence joins TRBV2 and TRBJ2-7; 14 bases map to TRBD2. CDR3 in DNA: TGTGCCAGCAGGCCGGGACTAGCGGGAGTGTCCTACGAGCAGTACTTC. Translated, it gives CASRPGLAGVSYEQYF.